These 20 T cell receptor beta chains were sequenced from one sample in a study of blood T cells in healthy people across ages. The authors ran a second PCR of about 6 to 11 cycles using a sample-barcoded 5' primer and a J-beta primer mix. MiXCR, applied by TCRdb to the 5' RACE reads, yields one record per CDR3 protein. The repertoire holds more than 500,000 distinct CDR3 sequences, with approximately 27% as singletons. Sequences were obtained from blood. The source is a woman aged 70-85 years in good health.

This clonotype was counted many times. The chain carries TRBV5-1 and TRBJ2-3, with D perhaps matching TRBD1 (6 bases). The CDR3 is 16 amino acids. Deletions cut 0 bases from V and 0 bases from J, with 11 bases between. Germline V gene sequence: CDR1 SGHRS, CDR2 YFSETQ. CDR3 in DNA: TGCGCCAGCAGCTTGGGGACAGATTACAGCACAGATACGCAGTATTTT. This translates into CASSLGTDYSTDTQYF.

This clonotype was counted many times. The chain combines TRBV7-9 with TRBJ2-5, with a weak D call TRBD1 (5 bases). V was clipped by 2 bases and J by 1 base, with 11 bases between them. Per the germline V gene, CDR1 is SEHNR and CDR2 is FQNEAQ (reference sequence). The CDR3 length is 15 residues. This chain's CDR3 is CASSLRGRSQETQYF. CDR3 DNA sequence: TGTGCCAGCAGCTTAAGGGGTAGAAGCCAAGAGACCCAGTACTTC. The variable domain in full, completed from reference TRBV7-9 and TRBJ2-5, reads DTGVSQNPRHKITKRGQNVTFRCDPISEHNRLYWYRQTLGQGPEFLTYFQNEAQLEKSRLLSDRFSAERPKGSFSTLEIQRTEQGDSAMYLCASSLRGRSQETQYFGPGTRLLVL.

V usage is TRBV11-2 and J usage is TRBJ2-1; maybe TRBD1 (6 bases). The V and J ends lost 4 bases and 9 bases respectively, with 13 bases between them. This CDR3 has 13 residues. Germline CDR1 and CDR2: SGHAT and FQNNGV. The CDR3 bases are TGTGCCAGCAGCTCAGGACAGTCAAGTGAGCAGTTCTTC. Translated, it gives CASSSGQSSEQFF.

This clonotype was detected a few times. The chain couples TRBV5-1 to TRBJ2-1; tentative D call: TRBD1 (6 bases). V shed 5 bases and J shed 1 base, with 13 bases lying between them. Germline CDR1 and CDR2: SGHRS and YFSETQ. The CDR3 runs 15 residues. CDR3 in amino acids: CASRQGTQSYNEQFF. The CDR3 DNA is TGCGCCAGCAGACAAGGGACACAGTCCTACAATGAGCAGTTCTTC.

The chain joins TRBV5-1 to TRBJ2-1; D possibly corresponds to TRBD1 (6 bases). The CDR3 totals 14 residues. The V gene lost 2 bases and the J gene lost 12 bases, with 18 bases spanning the gap. Germline V gene sequence: CDR1 SGHRS, CDR2 YFSETQ. CDR3 residues: CASSFSQGKERQFF. The DNA of the CDR3 is TGCGCCAGCAGCTTTTCGCAGGGGAAGGAAAGGCAGTTCTTC.

This clonotype was recorded a few times. This chain joins TRBV5-5 and TRBJ2-2, with D perhaps TRBD2 (6 bases). The ends were cut back, 5 bases at V and 2 bases at J, with 13 bases in the middle. Per germline, CDR1 SGHKS and CDR2 YYEKEE (reference sequence). The CDR3 runs to 15 residues. CDR3 in DNA: TGTGCCAGCAGTTTTGGGGGGATTAACACCGGGGAGCTGTTTTTT. Translating it yields CASSFGGINTGELFF. The complete variable domain, with remaining parts taken from reference TRBV5-5 and TRBJ2-2, reads DAGVTQSPTHLIKTRGQQVTLRCSPISGHKSVSWYQQVLGQGPQFIFQYYEKEERGRGNFPDRFSARQFPNYSSELNVNALLLGDSALYLCASSFGGINTGELFFGEGSRLTVL.

The V and J genes are TRBV4-3 and TRBJ2-5; D perhaps matches TRBD2 (5 bases). Germline V gene data show CDR1 as LGHNA and CDR2 as YSLEER. The CDR3 loop spans 15 amino acids. V lost 1 base to trimming and J lost 7 bases, with 16 bases between them. The CDR3 is CASSQVSAVGSTQYF. The CDR3 DNA sequence: TGCGCCAGCAGCCAAGTTTCAGCGGTTGGGTCGACCCAGTACTTC.

The J gene is TRBJ2-5, the V gene TRBV7-9; TRBD1 agrees at 7 bases. The J call is doubtful: the DNA matches TRBJ2-7 better. Germline CDR1 reads SEHNR; CDR2 reads FQNEAQ (reference sequence). The CDR3 sequence is 15 residues long. The CDR3 reads CASSLNRGANGEQYF. The CDR3 bases are TGTGCCAGCAGCTTAAACAGGGGCGCCAACGGCGAGCAGTACTTC.

This clonotype was found a few times. This CDR3 reads CSARDSGREDTQYF. CDR3 coding DNA: TGCAGTGCTAGAGATTCAGGCCGGGAAGATACGCAGTATTTT. This rearrangement joins TRBV20-1 to TRBJ2-3, with D perhaps TRBD2 (5 bases). Germline V lookup: CDR1 DFQATT, CDR2 SNEGSKA (reference sequence). V dropped 0 bases and J dropped 5 bases, with 12 bases sitting between them. The CDR3 is 14 residues long.

The chain links TRBV6-1 to TRBJ2-3, with D tentatively TRBD1 (7 bases). The V gene lost 6 bases and the J gene lost 0 bases, with 13 bases spanning the gap. Germline V lookup: CDR1 MNHNS, CDR2 SASEGT. The CDR3 covers 15 residues. CDR3 coding DNA: TGTGCCAGCAGGGAACAGGGGACTAGCACAGATACGCAGTATTTT. It encodes CASREQGTSTDTQYF.

For this clonotype: The conserved closing phenylalanine or tryptophan is absent in this CDR3, likely reflecting a read error. The chain uses TRBV2 and TRBJ1-6; 7 bases agree with TRBD1. The CDR3 has 14 residues. Per germline, CDR1 SNHLY and CDR2 FYNNEI. The V gene end was trimmed by 7 bases and the J gene end by 9 bases; junction bases not matched to a gene: 9. CDR3 region: CASTPDRIFSPLHL. DNA for the CDR3: TGTGCCAGCACCCCGGACAGGATTTTTTCACCCCTCCACCTT.

In this sample, this clonotype turned up a few times. The chain recombines TRBV20-1 with TRBJ2-2; 8 bases line up with TRBD1. The germline V gene encodes CDR1 DFQATT and CDR2 SNEGSKA (reference sequence). CDR3 size: 13 residues. Written as DNA, the CDR3 is TGCAGCGGGACAGGTGGGAACACCGGGGAGCTGTTTTTT. Its protein product is CSGTGGNTGELFF.

This clonotype was found a few times. V gene TRBV12-3 or TRBV12-4 combines with J gene TRBJ2-1; 7 bases map to TRBD1. Unmatched junction bases numbered 15, after V lost 8 bases and J lost 8 bases. This CDR3 is 15 amino acids long. The DNA of the CDR3 is TGTGCCAGCGTTCGGGACAGATCCTTGGGGGATGAGCAGTTCTTC. Its protein is CASVRDRSLGDEQFF.

This clonotype was seen a single time. In DNA form, the CDR3 reads TGTGCCAGCACTATAGCAGGGGAGGGCAATCAGCCCCAGCATTTT. It codes for CASTIAGEGNQPQHF. The chain carries TRBV6-2 or TRBV6-3 and TRBJ1-5; tentative D call: TRBD1 (6 bases). The V end was cut by 7 bases, the J end by 2 bases, with 15 bases between. Germline-derived CDR1 and CDR2 are MNHEY and SVGEGT. The CDR3 runs 15 residues.

The chain is built from TRBV20-1 and TRBJ2-7; 8 nucleotides match TRBD2. The CDR3 loop spans 14 amino acids. The germline CDR1 and CDR2 sequences are DFQATT and SNEGSKA (reference sequence). The V gene end was trimmed by 0 bases and the J gene end by 9 bases; junction bases not matched to a gene: 10. The CDR3 loop is CSARDSGGPLWQYF. CDR3 DNA: TGCAGTGCTAGAGACAGCGGGGGACCACTCTGGCAGTACTTC.

In its sample, this clonotype was seen a few times. The chain links TRBV14 to TRBJ2-4; D remains unclear. The germline V and J ends were trimmed by 5 bases and 7 bases, with 15 bases remaining between them. Per germline, CDR1 SGHDN and CDR2 FVKESK. The CDR3 totals 14 residues. CDR3 in amino acids: CASSYRASKNIQYF. The CDR3 DNA reads as TGTGCCAGCAGCTATCGGGCCTCAAAGAACATTCAGTACTTC.

This clonotype was detected only a few times. The V gene is TRBV6-5, the J gene TRBJ2-1, with no clear D. V gave up 0 bases and J gave up 2 bases, with 2 bases separating them. Germline V gene lookup returns CDR1 MNHEY and CDR2 SVGAGI. The CDR3 consists of 13 residues. CDR3 loop: CASSYSTYNEQFF. CDR3 DNA: TGTGCCAGCAGTTACTCGACCTACAATGAGCAGTTCTTC.

V usage is TRBV4-2 and J usage is TRBJ2-1, with D perhaps TRBD1 (6 bases). CDR3 length equals 14 residues. Trimming took off 2 bases at V and 8 bases at J, with 13 bases between the two ends. CDR1 is LGHNA and CDR2 is YNFKEQ in the germline V gene. The CDR3 DNA follows: TGTGCCAGCAGCCAACTAGCAGGGGCGGATGAGCAGTTCTTC. Its protein is CASSQLAGADEQFF.

This chain's CDR3 is CASSLSTQNTEAFF. The CDR3 nucleotides are TGTGCCAGCAGCCTTTCAACACAGAACACTGAAGCTTTCTTT. The V gene is TRBV9, the J gene TRBJ1-1, with no clear D. From germline, CDR1 is SGDLS and CDR2 YYNGEE. Trimming stripped 4 bases from V and 1 base from J, with 11 bases between. This CDR3 comprises 14 residues.

Comments on this clonotype: The junction differs from germline at one of its ends, possibly a read error. The V and J genes are TRBV7-2 and TRBJ2-5, with D maybe TRBD1 (5 bases). CDR1 and CDR2 from the germline V gene are SGHTA and FQGNSA. This CDR3 contains 12 residues. CDR3 coding DNA: TGTGCCAGCAGCCCACAGTTTGGGGCGGAGTTCTTC. It encodes CASSPQFGAEFF.